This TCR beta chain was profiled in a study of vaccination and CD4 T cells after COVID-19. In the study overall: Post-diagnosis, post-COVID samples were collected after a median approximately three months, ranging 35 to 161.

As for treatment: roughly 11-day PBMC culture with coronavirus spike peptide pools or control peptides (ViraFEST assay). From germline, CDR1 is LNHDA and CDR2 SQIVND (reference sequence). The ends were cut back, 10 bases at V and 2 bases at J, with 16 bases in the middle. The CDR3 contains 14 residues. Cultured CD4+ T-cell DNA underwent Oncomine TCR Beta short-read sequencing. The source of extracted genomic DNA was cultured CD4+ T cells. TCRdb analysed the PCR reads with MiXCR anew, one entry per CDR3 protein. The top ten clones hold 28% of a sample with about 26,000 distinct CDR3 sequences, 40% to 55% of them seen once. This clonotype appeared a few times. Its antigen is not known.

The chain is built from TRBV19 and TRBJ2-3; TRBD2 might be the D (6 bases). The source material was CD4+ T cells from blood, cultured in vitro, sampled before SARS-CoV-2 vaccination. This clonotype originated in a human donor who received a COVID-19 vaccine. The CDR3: CATPGLTPTDTQYF. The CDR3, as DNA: TGTGCCACCCCGGGACTTACACCCACAGATACGCAGTATTTT. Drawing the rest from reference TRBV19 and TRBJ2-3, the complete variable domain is DGGITQSPKYLFRKEGQNVTLSCEQNLNHDAMYWYRQDPGQGLRLIYYSQIVNDFQKGDIAEGYSVSREKKESFPLTVTSAQKNPTAFYLCATPGLTPTDTQYFGPGTRLTVL.